The present TCR beta chain was sequenced within a study of blood T cell repertoires in COVID-19. The wider study: Researchers got acute and convalescent COVID-19 samples from the United States, Italy and Spain. Sources were T cells, B-cell-depleted T cells, or PBMCs; the material itself was cDNA or gDNA.

In the authors' methods: Reference gene primer amplification in the assay estimated nucleated cell counts. Profiling relied on immunoSEQ multiplex PCR, and the TCRdb table lists in-frame clones only, not all of them. Clone size and the V and J calls come from that table; the DNA yielded D and trimming. This table holds tens of thousands of clones, roughly 78% found once. The V segment lost 4 bases and the J segment 4 bases; nucleotides outside the gene matches: 7. The germline CDR1 and CDR2 sequences are MNHNY and SVGAGI (reference sequence). This CDR3 has 16 amino acids. V and J are TRBV6-6 and TRBJ2-2, with TRBD2 matching over 9 bases. Specimen: peripheral blood. The clonotype originates from a human donor in a cohort sampled during active COVID-19. DNA for the CDR3: TGTGCCAGCAGTTTAAGAGCGGGGGGTGCCACCGGGGAGCTGTTTTTT. Amino acids: CASSLRAGGATGELFF.